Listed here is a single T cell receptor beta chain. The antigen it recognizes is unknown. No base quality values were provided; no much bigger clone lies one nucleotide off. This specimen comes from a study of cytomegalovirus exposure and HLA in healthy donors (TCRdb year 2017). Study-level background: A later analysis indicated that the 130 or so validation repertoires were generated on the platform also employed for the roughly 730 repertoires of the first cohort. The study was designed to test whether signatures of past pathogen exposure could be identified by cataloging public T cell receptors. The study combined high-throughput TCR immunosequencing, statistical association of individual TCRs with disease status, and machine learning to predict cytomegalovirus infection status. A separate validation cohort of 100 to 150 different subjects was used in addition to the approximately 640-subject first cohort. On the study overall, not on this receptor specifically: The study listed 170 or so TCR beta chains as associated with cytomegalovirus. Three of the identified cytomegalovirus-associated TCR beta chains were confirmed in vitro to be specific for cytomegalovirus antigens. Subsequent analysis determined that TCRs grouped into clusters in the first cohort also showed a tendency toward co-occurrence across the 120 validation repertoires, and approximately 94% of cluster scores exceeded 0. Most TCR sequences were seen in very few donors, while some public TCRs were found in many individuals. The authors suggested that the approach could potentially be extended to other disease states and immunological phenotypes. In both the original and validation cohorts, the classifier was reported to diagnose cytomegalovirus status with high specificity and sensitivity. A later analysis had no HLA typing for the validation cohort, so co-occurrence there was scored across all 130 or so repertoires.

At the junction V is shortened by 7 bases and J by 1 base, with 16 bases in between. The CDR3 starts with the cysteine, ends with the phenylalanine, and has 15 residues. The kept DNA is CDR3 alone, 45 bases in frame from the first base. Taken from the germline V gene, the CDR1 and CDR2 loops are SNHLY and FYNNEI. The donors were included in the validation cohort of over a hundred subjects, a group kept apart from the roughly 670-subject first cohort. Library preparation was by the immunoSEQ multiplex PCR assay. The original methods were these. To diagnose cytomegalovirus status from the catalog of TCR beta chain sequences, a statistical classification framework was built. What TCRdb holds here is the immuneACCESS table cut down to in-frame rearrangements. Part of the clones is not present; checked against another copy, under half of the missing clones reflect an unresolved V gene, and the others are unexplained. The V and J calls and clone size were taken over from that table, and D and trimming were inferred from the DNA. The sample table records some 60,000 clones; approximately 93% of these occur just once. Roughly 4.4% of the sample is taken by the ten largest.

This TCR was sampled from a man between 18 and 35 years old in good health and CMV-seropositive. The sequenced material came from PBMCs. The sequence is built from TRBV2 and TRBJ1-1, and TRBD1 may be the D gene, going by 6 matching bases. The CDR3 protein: CASMISRDTNTEAFF. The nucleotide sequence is TGTGCCAGCATGATTTCCCGGGACACGAACACTGAAGCTTTCTTT.